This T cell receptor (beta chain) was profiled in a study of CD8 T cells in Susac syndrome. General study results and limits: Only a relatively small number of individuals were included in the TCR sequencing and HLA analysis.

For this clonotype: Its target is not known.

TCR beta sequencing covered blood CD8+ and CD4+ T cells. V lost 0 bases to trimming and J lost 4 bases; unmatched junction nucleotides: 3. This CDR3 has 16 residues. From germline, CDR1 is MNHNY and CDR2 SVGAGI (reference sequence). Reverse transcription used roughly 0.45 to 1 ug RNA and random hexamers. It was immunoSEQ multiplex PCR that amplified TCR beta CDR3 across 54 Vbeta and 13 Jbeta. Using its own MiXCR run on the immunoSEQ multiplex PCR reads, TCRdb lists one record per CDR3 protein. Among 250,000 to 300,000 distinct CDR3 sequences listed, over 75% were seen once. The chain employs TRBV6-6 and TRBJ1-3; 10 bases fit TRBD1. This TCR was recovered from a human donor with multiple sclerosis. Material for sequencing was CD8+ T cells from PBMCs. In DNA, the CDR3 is TGTGCCAGCAGTTACTCCGGGACAGGGGTCGGAAACACCATATATTTT. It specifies CASSYSGTGVGNTIYF.